This T cell receptor (beta chain) was retrieved from a study of shared clonotypes between healthy human individuals. An assay was performed, and its level was deep. This table comes from immunoSEQ multiplex PCR, and its TCRdb copy is limited to in-frame clones, with some not included. The data show about 1 million clones, with around 76% seen just once and about 1.5% held by the top ten. The V gene end was trimmed by 4 bases and the J gene end by 4 bases; junction bases not matched to a gene: 8. The CDR3 covers 15 residues. The germline V gene has CDR1 MNHEY and CDR2 SMNVEV (reference sequence). Concerning this clone: Its antigen is unknown.

Notes on the study in general: Shared clonotypes: 4.5% to 5% naive CD4, around 3.7% naive CD8, roughly 2.4% memory CD4, about 0.4% memory CD8.

Sequencing was done on a sample of memory CD4+ T cells sorted from blood. This sample's subset: CD45RA-negative fraction. The sequence was collected from a man aged 18 to 30 in good health. V and J are TRBV27 and TRBJ2-7, with 9 bases lining up with TRBD2. The DNA for the CDR3 is TGTGCCAGCAGTTCCCCTCGCGGGAGGGGGTACGAGCAGTACTTC. The encoded protein is CASSSPRGRGYEQYF.